The clone carrying this T cell receptor beta chain was recorded a few times. The data originate from a study of T-cell reconstitution after alpha-beta-depleted transplantation in children. Unique molecular identifiers were incorporated when the TCRbeta library was constructed. TCRdb ran MiXCR on the PCR reads and lists one entry per CDR3 protein. The sample gives 490,000 or so distinct CDR3 sequences, about an eighth of which show up once; over 5.5% is in the top ten. Germline lookup yields CDR1 SEHNR and CDR2 FQNEAQ (reference sequence). The CDR3 covers 15 residues. Trimming at V came to 4 bases and at J to 3 bases, leaving 4 bases not matched to a gene.

This material consisted of PBMCs from the stem cell graft donor, taken from the stem cell graft. The genes are TRBV7-9 and TRBJ1-2, with 11 nucleotides matching TRBD1. The receptor's source is a human donor who donated a stem cell graft to a child with combined immunodeficiency. CDR3: CASSSGTGGDYGYTF. CDR3 coding DNA: TGTGCCAGCAGCTCCGGGACAGGGGGGGACTATGGCTACACCTTC.